The 20 T cell receptor beta chains in this list originate from one sample, sequenced in a study of Ad26.COV2.S vaccination and SARS-CoV-2 variants. The treatment denotes: around 19 received Ad26.COV2.S at low or high dose, single or two shots; roughly five received placebo; per-sample allocation not given. The samples date from day 63 after the first vaccine or placebo injection. Sequencing was performed with immunoSEQ multiplex PCR; in TCRdb, only in-frame clones are kept and a portion is missing. The sample lists over 450,000 clones, 80% to 90% occurring once. Here the sequenced sample was peripheral blood, taken in a trial of Ad26.COV2.S vaccine versus placebo. These TCRs come from a person between 18 and 65 years old who received the Ad26.COV2.S COVID-19 vaccine or a placebo.

V usage is TRBV9 and J usage is TRBJ2-7, with 11 bases aligning to TRBD1. After removal of 4 bases from V and 3 bases from J, the junction contained 3 bases not matched to a gene. The CDR3 contains 14 residues. Per the germline V gene, CDR1 is SGDLS and CDR2 is YYNGEE. This CDR3 reads CASSTGTGGYEQYF. Written as DNA, the CDR3 is TGTGCCAGCAGCACCGGGACAGGGGGCTACGAGCAGTACTTC. The complete variable domain, with remaining parts taken from reference TRBV9 and TRBJ2-7, reads DSGVTQTPKHLITATGQRVTLRCSPRSGDLSVYWYQQSLDQGLQFLIQYYNGEERAKGNILERFSAQQFPDLHSELNLSSLELGDSALYFCASSTGTGGYEQYFGPGTRLTVT.

The chain couples TRBV5-1 to TRBJ2-7; 7 positions match TRBD1. This CDR3 region has 14 residues. Germline values: CDR1 SGHRS, CDR2 YFSETQ. The V gene end was trimmed by 3 bases and the J gene end by 4 bases; junction bases not matched to a gene: 7. DNA for the CDR3: TGCGCCAGCAGCTCCCGACAGGGAAAATACGAGCAGTACTTC. Translating gives CASSSRQGKYEQYF.

The chain combines TRBV30 with TRBJ1-2; TRBD1 agrees at 7 bases. Germline CDR1 is GTSNPN and CDR2 is SVGIG (reference sequence). The length of the CDR3 is 12 residues. The CDR3 region is CARSQGVYGYTF. The CDR3 DNA reads as TGTGCGAGATCCCAGGGGGTTTATGGCTACACCTTC. Complete variable domain (other parts from reference TRBV30 and TRBJ1-2): SQTIHQWPATLVQPVGSPLSLECTVEGTSNPNLYWYRQAAGRGLQLLFYSVGIGQISSEVPQNLSASRPQDRQFILSSKKLLLSDSGFYLCARSQGVYGYTFGSGTRLTVV.

The chain employs TRBV27 and TRBJ2-2; tentatively, D is TRBD1 (6 bases). Germline lookup yields CDR1 MNHEY and CDR2 SMNVEV (reference sequence). The CDR3 is 18 amino acids. Trimming left V 8 bases short and J 6 bases short, with 28 bases between. CDR3 loop: CASSTILPGAGEPGELFF. In DNA form, the CDR3 reads TGTGCCAGCTCGACGATCCTACCCGGGGCAGGGGAGCCCGGGGAGCTGTTTTTT.

The chain couples TRBV10-3 to TRBJ2-7, with D possibly being TRBD1 (6 bases). Trimming cost V 1 base and J 4 bases, with 14 bases left between them. This CDR3 is built from 15 residues. Germline V gene data show CDR1 as ENHRY and CDR2 as SYGVKD. In DNA form, the CDR3 reads TGTGCCATCAGTGAGTTACAGGGTGTATCGTACGAGCAGTACTTC. It encodes CAISELQGVSYEQYF.

This chain connects TRBV14 to TRBJ1-3; no reliable D call. V gave up 1 base and J gave up 6 bases, with 4 bases separating them. The CDR3 spans 12 residues. Germline V lookup: CDR1 SGHDN, CDR2 FVKESK. The CDR3 nucleotides are TGTGCCAGCAGCCAAGCCGAAAACACCATATATTTT. Its protein is CASSQAENTIYF.

CDR3 region: CASSPRGTIASGELFF. CDR3 nucleotides: TGTGCCAGCAGCCCGCGGGGAACAATCGCATCCGGGGAGCTGTTTTTT. The chain links TRBV7-9 to TRBJ2-2, with D maybe TRBD2 (6 bases). Trimming pared 5 bases from V and 6 bases from J, leaving 19 bases between. This CDR3 comprises 16 residues. CDR1 and CDR2 (germline): SEHNR, FQNEAQ (reference sequence).

This clone appeared once. The chain joins TRBV9 to TRBJ1-4, with D possibly being TRBD1 (6 bases). There are 14 residues in the CDR3. Per the germline V gene, CDR1 is SGDLS and CDR2 is YYNGEE. V was pared by 0 bases and J by 10 bases, with 13 bases between. This chain's CDR3 is CASSVDPGARKLFF. In DNA form, the CDR3 reads TGTGCCAGCAGCGTAGACCCGGGGGCAAGAAAACTGTTTTTT.

The chain couples TRBV18 to TRBJ1-3, with D possibly TRBD1 on 5 matching bases. The CDR3 spans 17 residues. The germline CDR1 and CDR2 sequences are KGHSH and LQKENI. V was trimmed by 3 bases and J by 4 bases, leaving 19 bases between them. This CDR3 reads CASSPNPAVDRGNTIYF. CDR3 sequence (DNA): TGTGCCAGCTCACCCAACCCCGCAGTCGACAGAGGAAACACCATATATTTT.

The rearrangement uses TRBV30 and TRBJ1-6; no clear D. Germline loops: CDR1 GTSNPN, CDR2 SVGIG (reference sequence). This CDR3 has 12 amino acids. Trimming cost V 1 base and J 8 bases, with 6 bases left between them. In DNA form, the CDR3 reads TGTGCCTGGAGTGACTCATATTCACCCCTCCACTTT. This encodes CAWSDSYSPLHF.

DNA of the CDR3: TGTGCCTGGAGTATAGTAGGGGCTAACTATGGCTACACCTTC. Residues: CAWSIVGANYGYTF. This chain uses TRBV30 with TRBJ1-2, with D possibly being TRBD1 (5 bases). Germline CDR1 is GTSNPN and CDR2 is SVGIG (reference sequence). The V end was cut by 2 bases, the J end by 0 bases, with 10 bases between. This CDR3 contains 14 residues.

This chain links TRBV29-1 with TRBJ1-1, with TRBD1 as a possible D gene (6 bases). Trimming removed 5 bases from V and 1 base from J, with 11 bases in between. The CDR3 sequence is 13 residues long. Per germline, CDR1 SQVTM and CDR2 ANQGSEA. CDR3 coding DNA: TGCAGCGTTAAAAGGGGGAGGAACACTGAAGCTTTCTTT. Encoded protein: CSVKRGRNTEAFF.

This chain joins TRBV6-5 and TRBJ2-7, with TRBD1 matching 7 bases. Trimming cost V 5 bases and J 0 bases; bases outside gene matches: 4. The CDR3 covers 14 residues. In germline, CDR1 is MNHEY, CDR2 SVGAGI. The CDR3 spells CASSKQGYSYEQYF. As DNA, the CDR3 is TGTGCCAGCAGTAAACAGGGGTACTCCTACGAGCAGTACTTC.

The chain recombines TRBV18 with TRBJ2-7; 9 bases map to TRBD1. Germline CDR1 and CDR2: KGHSH and LQKENI. V shed 0 bases, J shed 3 bases, and the junction held 18 bases outside the gene matches. This CDR3 has 20 amino acids. CDR3 nucleotide sequence: TGTGCCAGCTCACCACCGGGGGGGTCCCGGGACAGGGTTCGTCGCTACGAGCAGTACTTC. Translation: CASSPPGGSRDRVRRYEQYF.

The chain links TRBV30 to TRBJ1-4; D remains ambiguous. CDR1 and CDR2 from the germline V gene are GTSNPN and SVGIG (reference sequence). The CDR3 loop spans 11 amino acids. With 5 bases removed from V and 8 bases from J, the gap between germline ends came to 9 bases. CDR3 coding DNA: TGTGCCTGGGGGGATGACGAAAAACTGTTTTTT. Protein sequence: CAWGDDEKLFF.

This clone was observed a few times. The rearrangement joins TRBV6-2 or TRBV6-3 to TRBJ1-1; TRBD1 agrees at 8 bases. The CDR3 is made up of 14 amino acids. J gave up 4 bases and V 6 bases, and 7 bases lay outside the gene matches. Germline V CDR1 and CDR2: MNHEY, SVGEGT. CDR3 sequence (DNA): TGTGCCAGCAGCCACGACAGGGGAATCACTGAAGCTTTCTTT. It yields the protein CASSHDRGITEAFF.

The V call is TRBV6-6, the J call TRBJ1-5; D unresolved. V was trimmed by 4 bases and J by 3 bases, leaving 7 bases between them. The CDR3 runs to 13 residues. Germline V gene sequence: CDR1 MNHNY, CDR2 SVGAGI (reference sequence). CDR3 sequence: CASSWPDNQPQHF. In DNA, the CDR3 is TGTGCCAGCAGTTGGCCCGACAATCAGCCCCAGCATTTT.

The rearrangement joins TRBV20-1 to TRBJ2-3; D gene ambiguous. Germline loops: CDR1 DFQATT, CDR2 SNEGSKA (reference sequence). CDR3 length: 12 amino acids. The V gene lost 3 bases and the J gene lost 6 bases, with 10 bases spanning the gap. As DNA, the CDR3 is TGCAGTGCTAGTTGGGCCCGGGATACGCAGTATTTT. As protein: CSASWARDTQYF.

CDR3 nucleotide sequence: TGCGCCAGCAGCAGAGGAGGCCGTGGGGGTGGGGAAAAACTGTTTTTT. It yields the protein CASSRGGRGGGEKLFF. V usage is TRBV4-3 and J usage is TRBJ1-4; D is possibly TRBD1 (5 bases). Germline assignment: CDR1 LGHNA and CDR2 YSLEER. CDR3 length: 16 residues. The V end was cut by 5 bases, the J end by 8 bases, with 21 bases between.

The chain recombines TRBV4-2 with TRBJ2-2, with 14 bases matching TRBD2. Trimming removed 1 base from V and 0 bases from J; junction bases left unmatched: 4. CDR1 and CDR2 (germline): LGHNA, YNFKEQ. The CDR3 extends over 19 amino acids. In nucleotides, the CDR3 is TGTGCCAGCAGCCAAGGACTAGCGGGGGGGCACCCGAACACCGGGGAGCTGTTTTTT. Translated, it gives CASSQGLAGGHPNTGELFF.